These 27 T cell receptor beta chains came from one sample sequenced in a study of metastatic and nonmetastatic thyroid tumors. TCRdb used MiXCR to call clones anew from the PCR reads. This table holds about 20,000 clones, approximately 34% found once. None of the patients had undergone any treatment ahead of thyroid surgery. What was sequenced was tumor tissue. The receptors were gathered from a female donor with papillary thyroid cancer or a benign thyroid nodule (not recorded which). Some clones in this sample may be carry-over from other donors' samples.

This clone was detected only a few times. The chain carries TRBV6-9 and TRBJ1-4; D is unresolved. Trimming shortened V by 3 bases and J by 8 bases, and 10 bases separated the two germline ends. This CDR3 comprises 13 residues. CDR1 is MNHGY, CDR2 SVAAGI, per germline. CDR3 nucleotide sequence: TGTGCCAGCAGTTACTCCGACGGAGAAAAACTGTTTTTT. Protein: CASSYSDGEKLFF.

The chain combines TRBV7-9 with TRBJ2-1; TRBD2 might be the D (6 bases). Trimming left V 9 bases short and J 1 base short, with 10 bases between. The germline V gene encodes CDR1 SEHNR and CDR2 FQNEAQ (reference sequence). The CDR3 covers 13 residues. The CDR3 nucleotides read TGTGCCAGTATGGGAGGATCCTACAATGAGCAGTTCTTC. Protein: CASMGGSYNEQFF.

The J gene is TRBJ2-3, the V gene TRBV28; D remains ambiguous. Trimming pared 1 base from V and 0 bases from J, leaving 11 bases between. CDR3 size: 16 residues. Germline V gene lookup returns CDR1 MDHEN and CDR2 SYDVKM. The CDR3: CASSLSVRPSTDTQYF. For the CDR3, the DNA is TGTGCCAGCAGTTTATCGGTCAGACCGAGCACAGATACGCAGTATTTT.

The chain joins TRBV11-3 to TRBJ2-2; 7 bases agree with TRBD2. The CDR3 extends over 14 amino acids. Trimming cost V 1 base and J 5 bases; bases outside gene matches: 1. Germline V gene sequence: CDR1 SGHNT, CDR2 YENEEA. CDR3 region: CASSLAGGTGELFF. The CDR3 DNA is TGTGCCAGCAGCTTAGCGGGGGGAACCGGGGAGCTGTTTTTT. Based on the CDR3 plus reference TRBV11-3 and TRBJ2-2, the full variable domain is EAGVVQSPRYKIIEKKQPVAFWCNPISGHNTLYWYLQNLGQGPELLIRYENEEAVDDSQLPKDRFSAERLKGVDSTLKIQPAELGDSAVYLCASSLAGGTGELFFGEGSRLTVL.

The CDR3 loop reads CASSFGSRGVSGETQYF. Written as DNA, the CDR3 is TGTGCCAGCAGTTTTGGGTCGCGGGGGGTGAGTGGAGAGACCCAGTACTTC. The gene calls are TRBV12-3 or TRBV12-4 and TRBJ2-5; 8 bases match TRBD2. Trimming removed 3 bases from V and 4 bases from J; junction bases left unmatched: 13. The CDR3 spans 17 residues.

This clone was detected a few times. V gene TRBV5-1 combines with J gene TRBJ1-1; D is ambiguous. V gave up 0 bases and J gave up 5 bases, with 17 bases separating them. In germline, CDR1 is SGHRS, CDR2 YFSETQ. The length of the CDR3 is 16 residues. Here the CDR3 reads CASSLDSRVLGTEAFF. The CDR3 DNA is TGCGCCAGCAGCTTGGATAGTAGGGTTCTGGGGACTGAAGCTTTCTTT. Complete variable domain (other parts from reference TRBV5-1 and TRBJ1-1): KAGVTQTPRYLIKTRGQQVTLSCSPISGHRSVSWYQQTPGQGLQFLFEYFSETQRNKGNFPGRFSGRQFSNSRSEMNVSTLELGDSALYLCASSLDSRVLGTEAFFGQGTRLTVV.

This clone has just a few counts. A junction boundary mismatches the germline segment, possibly from a read error. This chain connects TRBV6-5 to TRBJ1-2; possible D gene TRBD1, 6 bases. This CDR3 has 15 amino acids. Germline assignment: CDR1 MNHEY and CDR2 SVGAGI. In nucleotides, the CDR3 is TGTGCCAGCAGTTACCAAACGGGGGCCAGCTATTGCTACACCTTC. Encoded protein: CASSYQTGASYCYTF.

The gene calls are TRBV9 and TRBJ2-3; either TRBD1 or TRBD2 may fit D (5 bases each). V gave up 3 bases and J gave up 0 bases, with 11 bases separating them. The CDR3 covers 15 residues. CDR1 SGDLS and CDR2 YYNGEE come from the germline V gene. This CDR3 reads CASSEGTGSTDTQYF. The CDR3 nucleotides read TGTGCCAGCAGCGAGGGGACGGGGAGCACAGATACGCAGTATTTT.

This clone was observed a few times. An end of the junction does not agree with germline; a read error may underlie this. The J gene is TRBJ2-7, the V gene TRBV6-6; D gene ambiguous. Germline V gene sequence: CDR1 MNHNY, CDR2 SVGAGI (reference sequence). The CDR3 is 13 amino acids. The CDR3 loop is CASSYSGVYEQYF. The CDR3 bases are TGTGCCAGCAGCTACTCTGGAGTCTACGAGCAGTACTTC.

This clone was counted a few times. The chain combines TRBV28 with TRBJ2-7; D is uncertain. The CDR3 has 14 amino acids. V shed 3 bases and J shed 2 bases, with 11 bases lying between them. Germline CDR1 reads MDHEN; CDR2 reads SYDVKM. CDR3: CASSLVRRTYEQYF. CDR3 in DNA: TGTGCCAGCAGTTTGGTAAGGCGGACCTACGAGCAGTACTTC.

This clone was seen a handful of times. The chain joins TRBV6-1 to TRBJ2-1; 14 bases map to TRBD2. V shed 4 bases, J shed 5 bases, and the junction held 1 base outside the gene matches. Germline V lookup: CDR1 MNHNS, CDR2 SASEGT. The length of the CDR3 is 15 residues. The CDR3 bases are TGTGCCAGCAGTGGGACTAGCGGGAGGCACAATGAGCAGTTCTTC. It encodes CASSGTSGRHNEQFF.

The chain joins TRBV4-2 to TRBJ2-1; 14 bases are shared with TRBD2. The CDR3 length is 16 residues. V lost 4 bases, J lost 7 bases, and 6 bases stayed unmatched. Germline assignment: CDR1 LGHNA and CDR2 YNFKEQ. The CDR3 reads CASSPWGTSGSNEQFF. The CDR3 nucleotides are TGTGCCAGCAGCCCTTGGGGGACTAGCGGGAGTAATGAGCAGTTCTTC.

V and J are TRBV24-1 and TRBJ2-7, with TRBD1 matching 7 bases. The CDR3 totals 13 residues. Germline V lookup: CDR1 KGHDR, CDR2 SFDVKD. Germline trimming cut 3 bases from V and 5 bases from J; bases unmatched to any gene: 3. In DNA, the CDR3 is TGTGCCACCAGTGATGACAGGGTCCACGAGCAGTACTTC. Its protein product is CATSDDRVHEQYF.

This clone was found a few times. The junction and the germline gene differ at one end; a read error may be behind it. The chain uses TRBV6-5 and TRBJ1-2, with D unclear. Germline loops: CDR1 MNHEY, CDR2 SVGAGI. The CDR3 is made up of 15 amino acids. CDR3 coding DNA: TGTGCCAGCAGTTCGAGGTGGCCGGCTAACTGTGGCTACACCTTC. Translation gives CASSSRWPANCGYTF.

The chain is built from TRBV19 and TRBJ2-7, with 7 bases aligning to TRBD1. Germline trimming cut 5 bases from V and 3 bases from J; bases unmatched to any gene: 13. CDR3 size: 16 residues. Germline CDR1 is LNHDA and CDR2 is SQIVND (reference sequence). CDR3 sequence reads: CASSARQGENHYEQYF. The CDR3 DNA is TGTGCCAGTAGTGCACGACAGGGAGAGAACCACTACGAGCAGTACTTC.

This clone was detected only a few times. The gene calls are TRBV28 and TRBJ2-7; D is perhaps TRBD1 (6 bases). V was trimmed by 3 bases and J by 2 bases, leaving 20 bases between them. Germline V gene data show CDR1 as MDHEN and CDR2 as SYDVKM. The CDR3 contains 17 residues. Here the CDR3 DNA reads TGTGCCAGCAGTTTTCGGGTCTTGGGACACCAGACCTACGAGCAGTACTTC. This translates into CASSFRVLGHQTYEQYF.

The gene calls are TRBV11-2 and TRBJ1-2; possible D gene TRBD1, 5 bases. V was shortened by 3 bases and J by 2 bases, with 13 bases between the two germline ends. CDR3 length: 15 amino acids. The germline CDR1 and CDR2 sequences are SGHAT and FQNNGV. The CDR3, as DNA: TGTGCCAGCAGCTTGGGGGGGTCGGCAAACTATGGCTACACCTTC. Its protein is CASSLGGSANYGYTF. Full variable domain (rest looked up from reference TRBV11-2 and TRBJ1-2): EAGVAQSPRYKIIEKRQSVAFWCNPISGHATLYWYQQILGQGPKLLIQFQNNGVVDDSQLPKDRFSAERLKGVDSTLKIQPAKLEDSAVYLCASSLGGSANYGYTFGSGTRLTVV.

The V and J genes are TRBV6-2 or TRBV6-3 and TRBJ1-6; D not resolved. Germline values: CDR1 MNHEY, CDR2 SVGEGT. Trimming removed 4 bases from V and 9 bases from J, with 10 bases in between. The CDR3 is made up of 13 amino acids. The CDR3: CASSSTSGSPLHF. The CDR3 DNA follows: TGTGCCAGCAGTTCGACCTCCGGTTCACCCCTCCACTTT.

The count of this clone is one. The V gene is TRBV20-1, the J gene TRBJ1-1; tentatively, D is TRBD1 (5 bases). Trimming pared 5 bases from V and 4 bases from J, leaving 20 bases between. In germline, CDR1 is DFQATT, CDR2 SNEGSKA (reference sequence). The CDR3 runs 15 residues. CDR3 region: CSARRGGGFSTEAFF. CDR3 DNA: TGCAGTGCTCGTAGGGGCGGAGGATTCTCCACTGAAGCTTTCTTT.

This clone was detected only a few times. The chain employs TRBV6-1 and TRBJ2-7; D is unclear. This CDR3 has 15 amino acids. The V gene lost 4 bases and the J gene lost 2 bases, with 15 bases spanning the gap. Germline V gene sequence: CDR1 MNHNS, CDR2 SASEGT. CDR3 loop: CASSAPGAGPYEQYF. The CDR3 DNA sequence: TGTGCCAGCAGTGCTCCGGGTGCAGGTCCCTACGAGCAGTACTTC.

This clone was detected a few times. V gene TRBV27 combines with J gene TRBJ2-3, with D perhaps matching TRBD1 (6 bases). The CDR3 totals 16 residues. Trimming shortened V by 6 bases and J by 2 bases, and 18 bases separated the two germline ends. Germline-derived CDR1 and CDR2 are MNHEY and SMNVEV (reference sequence). CDR3 amino acids: CASSWTAYGFTDTQYF. CDR3 sequence (DNA): TGTGCCAGCAGCTGGACAGCCTATGGGTTCACAGATACGCAGTATTTT.

This chain joins TRBV5-1 and TRBJ1-1; tentatively, D is TRBD1 (5 bases). There are 13 residues in the CDR3. CDR1 and CDR2 (germline): SGHRS, YFSETQ. Trimming shortened V by 0 bases and J by 5 bases, and 8 bases separated the two germline ends. CDR3 loop: CASSLERGTEAFF. DNA for the CDR3: TGCGCCAGCAGCTTGGAACGGGGGACTGAAGCTTTCTTT.

This clone was counted a few times. The rearrangement uses TRBV6-1 and TRBJ2-7, with TRBD1 matching over 8 bases. This CDR3 contains 15 residues. Germline trimming cut 6 bases from V and 3 bases from J; bases unmatched to any gene: 10. Germline V CDR1 and CDR2: MNHNS, SASEGT. The CDR3 is CASSPTGTGDYEQYF. CDR3 nucleotide sequence: TGTGCCAGCAGCCCGACCGGGACAGGTGACTACGAGCAGTACTTC.

The rearrangement uses TRBV11-2 and TRBJ2-3, with TRBD2 matching 7 bases. Trimming removed 5 bases from V and 6 bases from J; junction bases left unmatched: 11. Germline V gene data show CDR1 as SGHAT and CDR2 as FQNNGV. The CDR3 runs to 15 residues. The CDR3, as DNA: TGTGCCAGCAGCGAGGGACTATCTGCCGCTGATACGCAGTATTTT. Its translation: CASSEGLSAADTQYF.

This chain uses TRBV6-5 with TRBJ2-5; 8 nucleotides agree with TRBD1. There are 16 residues in the CDR3. From germline, CDR1 is MNHEY and CDR2 SVGAGI. Unmatched junction bases numbered 4, after V lost 0 bases and J lost 1 base. DNA of the CDR3: TGTGCCAGCAGTTACTCGAGGCAGGGGGCCCAAGAGACCCAGTACTTC. This translates into CASSYSRQGAQETQYF.

The chain uses TRBV6-5 and TRBJ1-2; D perhaps matches TRBD1 (6 bases). The V gene lost 2 bases and the J gene lost 4 bases, with 14 bases spanning the gap. Germline values: CDR1 MNHEY, CDR2 SVGAGI. The CDR3 contains 15 residues. CDR3 DNA sequence: TGTGCCAGCAGTTACGGAACAGGGAATACCTATGGCTACACCTTC. Translated, it gives CASSYGTGNTYGYTF.

A few counts support this clone. The chain combines TRBV19 with TRBJ2-1, with 10 bases fitting TRBD2. V lost 6 bases to trimming and J lost 3 bases; unmatched junction nucleotides: 2. The CDR3 covers 14 residues. Germline CDR1 LNHDA, CDR2 SQIVND (reference sequence). Written as DNA, the CDR3 is TGTGCCAGTAGGCCTAGCGGGAGCTACAATGAGCAGTTCTTC. Residues: CASRPSGSYNEQFF. The full variable domain, completed using reference TRBV19 and TRBJ2-1, is DGGITQSPKYLFRKEGQNVTLSCEQNLNHDAMYWYRQDPGQGLRLIYYSQIVNDFQKGDIAEGYSVSREKKESFPLTVTSAQKNPTAFYLCASRPSGSYNEQFFGPGTRLTVL.